The 2 T cell receptor beta chains below come from one sample, sequenced in a study of identical twins. In TCRdb, the 5' RACE reads were re-called with MiXCR into one record per CDR3 protein. The data show over 250,000 distinct CDR3 sequences, roughly 10% seen once. These sequences were also reported in another study, on yellow fever vaccine responses in identical twins.

What was sequenced was CD8+ T cells sorted from blood. Source of these receptors: a woman under 30 in good health.

This clonotype was recorded at least ten times. The V and J genes are TRBV7-8 and TRBJ1-2; a weak D match, TRBD1 (5 bases). CDR1 and CDR2 (germline): SGHVS, FQNEAQ. The CDR3 covers 15 residues. V was cut by 4 bases and J by 2 bases, with 14 bases left in between. The CDR3 region is CASSSLGGVNYGYTF. The DNA for the CDR3 is TGTGCCAGCAGCTCCCTTGGAGGGGTGAACTATGGCTACACCTTC.

This clonotype showed up just a few times. The rearrangement links TRBV19 to TRBJ2-5; D is ambiguous. V gave up 3 bases and J gave up 10 bases, with 18 bases separating them. The CDR3 has 14 residues. Germline-derived CDR1 and CDR2 are LNHDA and SQIVND (reference sequence). DNA of the CDR3: TGTGCCAGTAGTATCCTCCTGTATGGAGAGGACCAGTACTTC. Residues: CASSILLYGEDQYF.